A selection of T cell receptor beta chains follows, all from one sample in a study of shared clonotypes between healthy human individuals. The method was immunoSEQ multiplex PCR; TCRdb's version includes in-frame clones alone and lacks a portion of them. The sample shows a few million clones, approximately 93% of them seen only once. Sequences were obtained from naive CD4+ T cells from PBMCs. The receptor set was obtained from a man younger than 35 in good health. Some clones in this sample may be carry-over from other donors' samples. Both conserved end residues are part of each CDR3. Fields, in order: V gene, J gene, CDR3 protein.

V: TRBV6-5
J: TRBJ2-2
CDR3: CASSFRTGELFF

V: TRBV2
J: TRBJ1-5
CDR3: CASSDLPNQPQHF

V: TRBV7-6
J: TRBJ2-7
CDR3: CASSPTSGRREQYF

V: TRBV4-2
J: TRBJ1-2
CDR3: CASSQDGRSSYGYTF

V: TRBV28
J: TRBJ2-7
CDR3: CASSRGPTEDEQYF

V: TRBV6-5
J: TRBJ2-5
CDR3: CASSYSWGQETQYF

V: TRBV5-1
J: TRBJ2-7
CDR3: CASSLDGQGAYEQYF

V: TRBV18
J: TRBJ1-1
CDR3: CASSGQRMNTEAFF

V: TRBV30
J: TRBJ1-5
CDR3: CAWSVRGISQPQHF

V: TRBV5-1
J: TRBJ2-1
CDR3: CASSLASRAYNEQFF

V: TRBV28
J: TRBJ2-2
CDR3: CASSLETGWTGELFF

V: TRBV4-1
J: TRBJ1-1
CDR3: CASSQDLARGEAFF

V: TRBV15
J: TRBJ2-5
CDR3: CATSRDRRGQETQYF

V: TRBV7-9
J: TRBJ2-7
CDR3: CASSLEQGGSYEQYF

V: TRBV6-1
J: TRBJ1-1
CDR3: CASSRGNTEAFF

V: TRBV28
J: TRBJ1-5
CDR3: CASSPSTGGSSNQPQHF

V: TRBV27
J: TRBJ1-2
CDR3: CASSQGRRVRGYTF

V: TRBV10-3
J: TRBJ2-2
CDR3: CAISSMRTGELFF

V: TRBV28
J: TRBJ1-2
CDR3: CASSLLGQGSYGYTF

V: TRBV5-1
J: TRBJ2-7
CDR3: CASSGNIQGTGDEQYF

V: TRBV28
J: TRBJ1-4
CDR3: CASSLMGASTNEKLFF

V: TRBV14
J: TRBJ1-1
CDR3: CASSQEGQGRSEAFF

V: TRBV19
J: TRBJ2-2
CDR3: CASREHLRPRSPGELFF

V: TRBV25-1
J: TRBJ2-3
CDR3: CASSETGEDTQYF

V: TRBV2
J: TRBJ2-6
CDR3: CASSVGLAGRLGANVLTF

V: TRBV7-6
J: TRBJ1-5
CDR3: CASSLGGQPNQPQHF

V: TRBV11-2
J: TRBJ1-5
CDR3: CASSLGLGQDSNQPQHF

V: TRBV7-2
J: TRBJ2-7
CDR3: CASGLLDNAYEEQYF

V: TRBV30
J: TRBJ1-5
CDR3: CAWSVLGPGGNQPQHF

V: TRBV7-8
J: TRBJ1-5
CDR3: CASSSLNRAQNQPQHF

V: TRBV18
J: TRBJ2-2
CDR3: CASSPVGQTNTGELFF

V: TRBV5-6
J: TRBJ1-2
CDR3: CASSLVPGGYTF

V: TRBV28
J: TRBJ2-5
CDR3: CASSIRQGLRETQYF

V: TRBV5-6
J: TRBJ2-3
CDR3: CASSLDGTTTDTQYF

V: TRBV27
J: TRBJ1-5
CDR3: CASTRQGGGNQPQHF

V: TRBV23-1
J: TRBJ1-2
CDR3: CASSPVAGQGKGYTF

V: TRBV18
J: TRBJ2-1
CDR3: CASSPGVGNEQFF

V: TRBV27
J: TRBJ1-1
CDR3: CASSLSGTPAFF

V: TRBV20-1
J: TRBJ2-5
CDR3: CSASGGETQYF

V: TRBV6-1
J: TRBJ1-1
CDR3: CASSEGTGGTEAFF

V: TRBV5-1
J: TRBJ2-1
CDR3: CASSWGLAGGGYNEQFF

V: TRBV5-6
J: TRBJ1-5
CDR3: CASSSRTGGDDQPQHF

V: TRBV19
J: TRBJ1-1
CDR3: CASSIAGTGGEAFF

V: TRBV5-6
J: TRBJ1-1
CDR3: CASSSTQGTEAFF

V: TRBV28
J: TRBJ1-5
CDR3: CASSFSTGTNNQPQHF

V: TRBV5-1
J: TRBJ2-7
CDR3: CASSLVLTPYEQYF

V: TRBV5-5
J: TRBJ2-2
CDR3: CASSRGGGFTGELFF

V: TRBV2
J: TRBJ2-3
CDR3: CASSDPQGADTQYF

V: TRBV2
J: TRBJ1-1
CDR3: CASSVEGTEAFF

V: TRBV6-5
J: TRBJ2-7
CDR3: CASSPRGESEQYF